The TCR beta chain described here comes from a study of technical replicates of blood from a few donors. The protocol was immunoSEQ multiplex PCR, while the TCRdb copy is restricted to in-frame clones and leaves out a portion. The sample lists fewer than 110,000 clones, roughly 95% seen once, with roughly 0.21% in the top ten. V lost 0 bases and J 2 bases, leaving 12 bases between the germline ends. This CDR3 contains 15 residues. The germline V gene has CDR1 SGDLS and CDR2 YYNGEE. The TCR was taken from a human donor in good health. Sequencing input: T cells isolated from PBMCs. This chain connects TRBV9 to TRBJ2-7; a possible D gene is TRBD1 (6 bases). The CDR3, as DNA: TGTGCCAGCAGCGTAGGTTGGGGGCGAACCTACGAGCAGTACTTC. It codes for CASSVGWGRTYEQYF.